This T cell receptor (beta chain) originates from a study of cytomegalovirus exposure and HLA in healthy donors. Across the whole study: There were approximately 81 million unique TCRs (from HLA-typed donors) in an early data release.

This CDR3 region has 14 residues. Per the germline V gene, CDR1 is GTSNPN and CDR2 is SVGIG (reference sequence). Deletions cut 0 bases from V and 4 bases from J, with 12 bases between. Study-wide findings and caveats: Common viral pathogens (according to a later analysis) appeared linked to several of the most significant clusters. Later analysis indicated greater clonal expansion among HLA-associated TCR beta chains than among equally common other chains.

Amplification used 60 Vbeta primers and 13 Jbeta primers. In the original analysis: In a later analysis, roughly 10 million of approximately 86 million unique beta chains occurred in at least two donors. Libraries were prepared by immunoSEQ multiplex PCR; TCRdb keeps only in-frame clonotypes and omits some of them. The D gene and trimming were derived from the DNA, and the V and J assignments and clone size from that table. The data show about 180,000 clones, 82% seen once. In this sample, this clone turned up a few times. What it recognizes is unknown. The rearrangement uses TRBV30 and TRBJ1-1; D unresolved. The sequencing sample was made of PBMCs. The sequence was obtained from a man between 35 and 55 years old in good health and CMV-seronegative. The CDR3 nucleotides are TGTGCCTGGAGTGTAAAAGTTGGCGGCACTGAAGCTTTCTTT. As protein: CAWSVKVGGTEAFF.